Following are 28 T cell receptor beta chains from one sample sequenced in a study of cytotoxic CD8 clonotypes in ibrutinib-treated CLL. Measured with immunoSEQ multiplex PCR; TCRdb has only the in-frame clones, and not every one. This sample has approximately 140,000 clones; 75% to 95% occur once, and the top ten carry 11%. Sequencing used PBMCs, obtained after 12 months of ibrutinib treatment. The receptors come from a human donor with chronic lymphocytic leukemia.

This sequence joins TRBV29-1 and TRBJ2-7; D gene ambiguous. Germline lookup yields CDR1 SQVTM and CDR2 ANQGSEA. Trimming took off 1 base at V and 7 bases at J, with 11 bases between the two ends. CDR3 size: 12 residues. The CDR3 bases are TGCAGCGTTGAAGGGGCTCGTCGAGAGCAGTACTTC. Residues: CSVEGARREQYF.

The gene calls are TRBV11-3 and TRBJ2-1; D is perhaps TRBD2 (5 bases). Trimming removed 0 bases at V and 6 bases at J, with 9 bases between. Germline V CDR1 and CDR2: SGHNT, YENEEA. The CDR3 sequence is 14 residues long. CDR3 bases: TGTGCCAGCAGCTTAGATCCCACTAGCAATGAGCAGTTCTTC. It translates to CASSLDPTSNEQFF.

A single count supports this clone. V gene TRBV4-3 combines with J gene TRBJ2-3; D may be TRBD1 (6 bases). The CDR3 has 17 amino acids. V dropped 0 bases and J dropped 2 bases, with 15 bases sitting between them. Germline V CDR1 and CDR2: LGHNA, YSLEER. Written as DNA, the CDR3 is TGCGCCAGCAGCCAAGACTACCGGGACACATTCACAGATACGCAGTATTTT. The encoded protein is CASSQDYRDTFTDTQYF.

The gene calls are TRBV28 and TRBJ1-5; D gene ambiguous. This CDR3 contains 14 residues. Germline lookup yields CDR1 MDHEN and CDR2 SYDVKM. Trimming removed 7 bases at V and 3 bases at J, with 13 bases between. The CDR3 nucleotides read TGTGCCAGCATCGATTACGGCGCCAATCAGCCCCAGCATTTT. Translation gives CASIDYGANQPQHF.

This chain joins TRBV18 and TRBJ2-5, with D perhaps given as TRBD1 or TRBD2 (5 bases each). The germline V gene encodes CDR1 KGHSH and CDR2 LQKENI. This CDR3 spans 13 amino acids. V lost 4 bases and J 5 bases, leaving 11 bases between the germline ends. CDR3 loop: CASSLGARETQYF. The CDR3 bases are TGTGCCAGCTCACTCGGGGCGAGGGAGACCCAGTACTTC.

This clone has just one count. The chain joins TRBV27 to TRBJ2-7, with D possibly TRBD2 on 7 matching bases. Germline CDR1 reads MNHEY; CDR2 reads SMNVEV (reference sequence). This CDR3 spans 12 amino acids. V was shortened by 9 bases and J by 5 bases, with 14 bases between the two germline ends. CDR3 sequence reads: CARFGGGHEQYF. The CDR3 coding sequence is TGTGCCAGATTTGGGGGGGGCCACGAGCAGTACTTC.

The CDR3 loop is CSVGQGGSGNTIYF. The CDR3 nucleotides read TGCAGCGTGGGACAGGGGGGCTCTGGAAACACCATATATTTT. The V call is TRBV29-1, the J call TRBJ1-3, with 11 bases identical to TRBD1. Germline V CDR1 and CDR2: SQVTM, ANQGSEA. The V segment lost 6 bases and the J segment 0 bases; nucleotides outside the gene matches: 1. The CDR3 contains 14 residues.

The gene calls are TRBV27 and TRBJ2-7, with 7 nucleotides matching TRBD1. This CDR3 is 14 amino acids long. J lost 1 base, V lost 6 bases, and 6 bases had no gene match. In germline, CDR1 is MNHEY, CDR2 SMNVEV (reference sequence). This CDR3 is CASRQPDRSYEQYF. DNA for the CDR3: TGTGCCAGCAGACAGCCGGACAGGTCCTACGAGCAGTACTTC.

The chain joins TRBV6-5 to TRBJ2-7, with D tentatively TRBD1 or TRBD2 (5 bases each). Trimming left V 6 bases short and J 5 bases short, with 20 bases between. Germline loops: CDR1 MNHEY, CDR2 SVGAGI. The CDR3 covers 15 residues. The CDR3, as DNA: TGTGCCAGCAGACTCCCAGGGAGCCCATATAACGAGCAGTACTTC. This translates into CASRLPGSPYNEQYF.

The chain uses TRBV19 and TRBJ2-1; D ambiguous. V was shortened by 2 bases and J by 7 bases, with 6 bases between the two germline ends. Germline CDR1 is LNHDA and CDR2 is SQIVND (reference sequence). The CDR3 has 12 residues. CDR3 nucleotides: TGTGCCAGTAGTATATGGCAGAATGAGCAGTTCTTC. Protein: CASSIWQNEQFF.

The chain joins TRBV5-1 to TRBJ1-1; D may be TRBD1 (5 bases). V was clipped by 7 bases and J by 0 bases, with 19 bases between them. CDR3 size: 16 residues. Per the germline V gene, CDR1 is SGHRS and CDR2 is YFSETQ. The CDR3 here is CASREDTTLMNTEAFF. The CDR3, as DNA: TGCGCCAGCCGCGAGGACACAACCCTTATGAACACTGAAGCTTTCTTT.

J is TRBJ2-3 and V is TRBV4-3; the match to TRBD2 covers 9 bases. With V trimmed by 4 bases and J by 0 bases, 5 bases remained unmatched. Per the germline V gene, CDR1 is LGHNA and CDR2 is YSLEER. This CDR3 is 16 amino acids long. The DNA of the CDR3 is TGCGCCAGCAGCCCCCTAGCGGGAACAAGCACAGATACGCAGTATTTT. Translated: CASSPLAGTSTDTQYF.

This chain connects TRBV11-1 to TRBJ2-7; D may be TRBD1 (5 bases). V lost 3 bases and J 7 bases, leaving 16 bases between the germline ends. Germline V gene sequence: CDR1 SGHAT, CDR2 FQDESV (reference sequence). CDR3 length: 14 amino acids. The DNA for the CDR3 is TGTGCCAGCAGCTTCGCGGAAGTGGCAGGGGAGCAGTACTTC. Translated: CASSFAEVAGEQYF.

The DNA for the CDR3 is TGTGCCAGCAGCTTAGGGCAGGCAAATGAGCAGTTCTTC. Protein: CASSLGQANEQFF. The genes are TRBV11-3 and TRBJ2-1; D is ambiguous. The germline gives CDR1 SGHNT, CDR2 YENEEA. V lost 1 base and J lost 7, with 8 bases in between. This CDR3 spans 13 amino acids.

The CDR3 DNA is TGTGCCAGCTCACAAGGGGGAAAGGGTCAGCCCCAGCATTTT. Amino acid sequence: CASSQGGKGQPQHF. The chain is built from TRBV18 and TRBJ1-5; tentative D call: TRBD1 (6 bases). This CDR3 region has 14 residues. Trimming took 4 bases from V and 6 from J, leaving 13 bases between them. Germline values: CDR1 KGHSH, CDR2 LQKENI.

The chain has TRBV5-1 and TRBJ2-7; D is possibly TRBD2 (5 bases). The germline V and J ends were trimmed by 3 bases and 2 bases, with 12 bases remaining between them. The CDR3 is made up of 14 amino acids. Germline assignment: CDR1 SGHRS and CDR2 YFSETQ. Here the CDR3 reads CASSSRLKTYEQYF. In nucleotides, the CDR3 is TGCGCCAGCAGCTCCCGACTAAAAACCTACGAGCAGTACTTC.

In this sample, this clone turned up a few times. The CDR3 region has the DNA TGTGCCATCAGAGAACTAGCGGCATACAATGAGCAGTTCTTC. This sequence encodes CAIRELAAYNEQFF. J is TRBJ2-1 and V is TRBV10-3; 8 positions agree with TRBD2. V dropped 6 bases and J dropped 4; count of bases not matched to a gene: 5. Germline CDR1 is ENHRY and CDR2 is SYGVKD. This CDR3 spans 14 amino acids.

The chain couples TRBV14 to TRBJ2-1, with D perhaps TRBD1 or TRBD2 (9 bases each). The V end was cut by 5 bases, the J end by 10 bases, with 30 bases between. Germline V gives CDR1 SGHDN, CDR2 FVKESK. This CDR3 comprises 18 residues. For the CDR3, the DNA is TGTGCCAGCAGCAAGACAGGGGGAACTGGCGGGAGGGCCATGGAGCAGTTCTTC. This codes for CASSKTGGTGGRAMEQFF.

This clone was detected a few times. The V and J genes are TRBV25-1 and TRBJ2-5; possibly TRBD1 for D (6 bases). Germline V gene data show CDR1 as MGHDK and CDR2 as SYGVNS. This CDR3 is built from 15 residues. The ends were cut back, 8 bases at V and 5 bases at J, with 21 bases in the middle. In DNA form, the CDR3 reads TGTGCCAGCGTCTCCGCCCGACAGGTGGGGGAGACCCAGTACTTC. Translating it yields CASVSARQVGETQYF.

J is TRBJ1-2 and V is TRBV5-4; tentatively, D is TRBD1 (5 bases). The V gene's germline CDR1 is SGHNT and CDR2 YYREEE (reference sequence). The V end was cut by 0 bases, the J end by 6 bases, with 9 bases between. The CDR3 spans 13 residues. In DNA, the CDR3 is TGTGCCAGCAGCTTGGCAGGGTACCATGGCTACACCTTC. Its translation: CASSLAGYHGYTF.

This clone was seen a handful of times. V gene TRBV18 combines with J gene TRBJ1-1; D gene unclear. The germline V and J ends were trimmed by 2 bases and 5 bases, with 12 bases remaining between them. Germline V gene lookup returns CDR1 KGHSH and CDR2 LQKENI. The CDR3 totals 14 residues. The chain's CDR3 is CASSPVEMGTEAFF. The CDR3 coding sequence is TGTGCCAGCTCACCAGTAGAGATGGGAACTGAAGCTTTCTTT.

This chain uses TRBV7-3 with TRBJ1-1; possible D gene TRBD1, 5 bases. Deletions cut 4 bases from V and 1 base from J, with 10 bases between. Germline CDR1 SGHTA, CDR2 FQGTGA. CDR3 length: 14 residues. CDR3 region: CASSWDGQNTEAFF. The CDR3 DNA sequence: TGTGCCAGCAGCTGGGACGGGCAGAACACTGAAGCTTTCTTT.

The chain has TRBV5-1 and TRBJ1-2; no clear D. The V gene's germline CDR1 is SGHRS and CDR2 YFSETQ. The CDR3 sequence is 13 residues long. V dropped 4 bases and J dropped 3 bases, with 10 bases sitting between them. CDR3 sequence: CASSGSDDYGYTF. As DNA, the CDR3 is TGCGCCAGCAGCGGCTCGGATGACTATGGCTACACCTTC.

The rearrangement uses TRBV15 and TRBJ1-1; unclear D gene. Between the trimmed V and J ends, which lost 0 bases and 3 bases, there was a span of 14 bases. The CDR3 sequence is 16 residues long. Germline CDR1 LNHNV, CDR2 YYDKDF (reference sequence). CDR3 DNA: TGTGCCACCAGCAGAGATTCCCCCCCCGGGGACACTGAAGCTTTCTTT. It specifies CATSRDSPPGDTEAFF.

V gene TRBV6-5 combines with J gene TRBJ2-1; D gene uncertain. Germline V gene data show CDR1 as MNHEY and CDR2 as SVGAGI. Trimming left V 0 bases short and J 7 bases short, with 13 bases between. The CDR3 contains 15 residues. The CDR3 coding sequence is TGTGCCAGCAGTTACTCGGGAACCGGTCTAAATGAGCAGTTCTTC. This translates into CASSYSGTGLNEQFF.

The chain combines TRBV27 with TRBJ2-5; tentatively, D is TRBD2 (6 bases). This CDR3 spans 15 amino acids. Trimming stripped 8 bases from V and 4 bases from J, with 20 bases between. Germline V lookup: CDR1 MNHEY, CDR2 SMNVEV (reference sequence). CDR3 bases: TGTGCCAGCCGTCCGGGGTCGGGAGTGAGAGAGACCCAGTACTTC. Its protein is CASRPGSGVRETQYF.

The chain recombines TRBV4-2 with TRBJ2-7; D unresolved. The CDR3 totals 14 residues. Germline V lookup: CDR1 LGHNA, CDR2 YNFKEQ. Trimming removed 1 base at V and 0 bases at J, with 7 bases between. The CDR3 region has the DNA TGTGCCAGCAGCCAAGGTTTTTACTCCTACGAGCAGTACTTC. It yields the protein CASSQGFYSYEQYF.

V gene TRBV25-1 combines with J gene TRBJ1-4; D is unresolved. CDR1 and CDR2 from the germline V gene are MGHDK and SYGVNS. With 2 bases removed from V and 0 bases from J, the gap between germline ends came to 7 bases. The CDR3 totals 15 residues. Here the CDR3 reads CASSERLTTNEKLFF. The DNA for the CDR3 is TGTGCCAGCAGTGAACGCCTAACAACTAATGAAAAACTGTTTTTT.